These 22 T cell receptor beta chains were sequenced from one sample in a study of CD8 T cells in ankylosing spondylitis. MiXCR was run by TCRdb on the 5' RACE reads, yielding one entry per CDR3 protein. The sample gives 150,000 to 200,000 distinct CDR3 sequences, 15% to 20% of which show up once; approximately 7.6% is in the top ten. Sequences were obtained from blood, either unsorted or a sorted T cell fraction (not recorded which). These receptors all come from a male donor with ankylosing spondylitis or in good health (not recorded which).

This clonotype showed up just a few times. The V gene is TRBV20-1, the J gene TRBJ2-1; D is possibly TRBD1 or TRBD2 (7 bases each). The CDR3 is 16 amino acids. The germline gives CDR1 DFQATT, CDR2 SNEGSKA (reference sequence). The V and J ends lost 3 bases and 7 bases respectively, with 22 bases between them. The CDR3 coding sequence is TGCAGTGCTAGGGGGCTCCTACAGGGGAGGGGTAATGAGCAGTTCTTC. Protein: CSARGLLQGRGNEQFF.

In its sample, this clonotype was seen many times. V and J are TRBV28 and TRBJ2-1; 14 nucleotides line up with TRBD2. The CDR3 length is 16 residues. The V gene's germline CDR1 is MDHEN and CDR2 SYDVKM. J was trimmed by 7 bases and V by 3 bases; bases with no gene match: 5. In nucleotides, the CDR3 is TGTGCCAGCAGTTTTCTAGGGACTAGCGGGAGAAATGAGCAGTTCTTC. Its protein is CASSFLGTSGRNEQFF.

The sample holds many counts of this clonotype. The chain recombines TRBV5-1 with TRBJ1-2, with D unresolved. The CDR3 is 14 amino acids. V was pared by 2 bases and J by 3 bases, with 11 bases between. Per germline, CDR1 SGHRS and CDR2 YFSETQ. In DNA form, the CDR3 reads TGCGCCAGCAGCTTCACCGACGGATACTATGGCTACACCTTC. It translates to CASSFTDGYYGYTF.

This clonotype showed up just a few times. The chain uses TRBV27 and TRBJ2-5; D remains unclear. CDR3 length equals 13 residues. V dropped 6 bases and J dropped 3 bases, with 11 bases sitting between them. Germline CDR1 is MNHEY and CDR2 is SMNVEV (reference sequence). The CDR3 is CASRRSGEETQYF. CDR3 bases: TGTGCCAGCAGAAGGAGTGGGGAAGAGACCCAGTACTTC.

This chain links TRBV13 with TRBJ2-2; D is possibly TRBD1 (6 bases). Trimming removed 2 bases from V and 1 base from J, with 11 bases in between. The CDR3 spans 16 residues. The germline gives CDR1 PRHDT, CDR2 FYEKMQ (reference sequence). CDR3 region: CASSLRQEKNTGELFF. The CDR3 nucleotides read TGTGCCAGCAGCTTACGACAGGAGAAGAACACCGGGGAGCTGTTTTTT.

This clonotype was detected only a few times. The CDR3 loop is CASSIALARTSATGEQFF. The DNA of the CDR3 is TGTGCCAGTAGTATAGCCCTAGCGCGAACCTCTGCTACAGGAGAGCAGTTCTTC. J is TRBJ2-1 and V is TRBV19; D may be TRBD2 (6 bases). The CDR3 contains 18 residues. The germline V and J ends were trimmed by 1 base and 10 bases, with 26 bases remaining between them. The germline V gene has CDR1 LNHDA and CDR2 SQIVND (reference sequence).

In this sample, this clonotype turned up many times. This sequence joins TRBV9 and TRBJ2-3; no reliable D call. Germline CDR1 is SGDLS and CDR2 is YYNGEE. The V end lost 4 bases, the J end lost 2 bases, and 14 bases lay between the germline ends. CDR3 length equals 15 residues. The CDR3 DNA reads TGTGCCAGCAGCCTAGAAGACACCTACACAGATACGCAGTATTTT. It is translated as CASSLEDTYTDTQYF.

V usage is TRBV7-9 and J usage is TRBJ2-5; TRBD2 matches at 11 bases. Germline trimming cut 9 bases from V and 2 bases from J; bases unmatched to any gene: 5. The length of the CDR3 is 14 residues. Germline loops: CDR1 SEHNR, CDR2 FQNEAQ (reference sequence). Written as DNA, the CDR3 is TGTGCCAGTGGACTAGCGGGCAATCAAGAGACCCAGTACTTC. Its protein product is CASGLAGNQETQYF.

This clonotype was seen many times. V usage is TRBV28 and J usage is TRBJ2-2; the D is unclear. The CDR3 is 14 residues long. Germline V lookup: CDR1 MDHEN, CDR2 SYDVKM. Trimming left V 3 bases short and J 1 base short, with 6 bases between. The CDR3 DNA reads TGTGCCAGCAGTTTCCCAGGGAACACCGGGGAGCTGTTTTTT. Its translation: CASSFPGNTGELFF.

This clonotype occurred a few times. This rearrangement joins TRBV28 to TRBJ2-1, with 9 positions matching TRBD2. Germline V gene data show CDR1 as MDHEN and CDR2 as SYDVKM. The junction had 5 bases not matched to a gene; V was cut back by 10 bases and J by 4 bases. The CDR3 covers 13 residues. The CDR3 DNA is TGTGCCACTGCTAGCGGGATGTACAATGAGCAGTTCTTC. This sequence encodes CATASGMYNEQFF.

A few counts support this clonotype. The genes are TRBV6-6 and TRBJ2-7, with TRBD2 matching 10 bases. Germline lookup yields CDR1 MNHNY and CDR2 SVGAGI (reference sequence). The ends lost 8 bases at V and 5 bases at J; junction bases unmatched: 21. The CDR3 loop spans 18 amino acids. Here the CDR3 reads CASGGIPSSGRVFHEQYF. The CDR3 region has the DNA TGTGCCAGCGGTGGGATTCCGTCCAGCGGGAGGGTATTCCACGAGCAGTACTTC.

This clonotype appeared many times. In DNA form, the CDR3 reads TGTGCCTGGAGTGTCAGCCACGAGCAGTACTTC. Translated: CAWSVSHEQYF. This sequence joins TRBV30 and TRBJ2-7; D unclear. The germline V and J ends were trimmed by 0 bases and 5 bases, with 5 bases remaining between them. The CDR3 runs to 11 residues. Germline assignment: CDR1 GTSNPN and CDR2 SVGIG (reference sequence).

This sequence joins TRBV7-9 and TRBJ2-7; TRBD1 is a possible D gene (5 bases). The V and J ends lost 0 bases and 0 bases respectively, with 12 bases between them. This CDR3 has 16 amino acids. In germline, CDR1 is SEHNR, CDR2 FQNEAQ (reference sequence). The CDR3 protein is CASSLAPGRDSYEQYF. CDR3 DNA: TGTGCCAGCAGCTTAGCCCCTGGCAGGGACTCCTACGAGCAGTACTTC.

In its sample, this clonotype was seen many times. This rearrangement joins TRBV10-1 to TRBJ1-5; the D is unclear. The CDR3 totals 11 residues. Between the trimmed V and J ends, which lost 6 bases and 6 bases, there was a span of 6 bases. CDR1 is WNHNN, CDR2 SYGVQD, per germline (reference sequence). The CDR3 DNA is TGCGCCAGCAGAGAACGTCAGCCCCAGCATTTT. Protein: CASRERQPQHF.

This clonotype has at least ten counts. The rearrangement links TRBV6-1 to TRBJ2-7; 13 bases fit TRBD2. The CDR3 is 16 amino acids. CDR1 and CDR2 from the germline V gene are MNHNS and SASEGT. Trimming cost V 3 bases and J 1 base; bases outside gene matches: 3. The CDR3 here is CASSDWTSGGSYEQYF. The CDR3 coding sequence is TGTGCCAGCAGTGACTGGACTAGCGGGGGATCCTACGAGCAGTACTTC.

This clonotype was observed at least ten times. The gene calls are TRBV20-1 and TRBJ1-3; D gene ambiguous. Per germline, CDR1 DFQATT and CDR2 SNEGSKA (reference sequence). With 3 bases removed from V and 0 bases from J, the gap between germline ends came to 9 bases. The CDR3 extends over 14 amino acids. This chain's CDR3 is CSASARSSGNTIYF. The CDR3 coding sequence is TGCAGTGCTAGTGCCAGGAGCTCTGGAAACACCATATATTTT.

As to this clonotype: One end of the junction fails to match germline, which may point to a read error. V and J are TRBV7-2 and TRBJ2-1; D is undetermined. CDR3 size: 11 residues. Germline V CDR1 and CDR2: SGHTA, FQGNSA. The CDR3 reads CASRLVGEQFF. CDR3 DNA sequence: TGTGCCAGCAGATTAGTTGGTGAGCAGTTCTTC.

This clonotype was picked up many times. The chain combines TRBV5-1 with TRBJ1-5, with D possibly TRBD1 on 5 matching bases. There are 15 residues in the CDR3. CDR1 SGHRS and CDR2 YFSETQ come from the germline V gene. The V and J ends lost 0 bases and 6 bases respectively, with 13 bases between them. As DNA, the CDR3 is TGCGCCAGCAGCTTGGGGGCAGGGAGAGGTCAGCCCCAGCATTTT. It yields the protein CASSLGAGRGQPQHF.

The chain couples TRBV7-9 to TRBJ1-4; 8 bases map to TRBD1. CDR3 size: 16 residues. The germline V gene has CDR1 SEHNR and CDR2 FQNEAQ (reference sequence). V shed 4 bases and J 7 bases; nucleotides not matched to a gene: 11. The CDR3 loop is CASSSGKGQEREKLFF. The DNA for the CDR3 is TGTGCCAGCAGCTCGGGAAAGGGACAGGAACGTGAAAAACTGTTTTTT.

This clonotype was observed a few times. The CDR3 sequence: CASSFLGNEQFF. The CDR3 coding sequence is TGTGCCAGCAGCTTTCTGGGCAATGAGCAGTTCTTC. V is TRBV7-2 and J is TRBJ2-1; D unresolved. Trimming shortened V by 3 bases and J by 6 bases, and 6 bases separated the two germline ends. CDR1 is SGHTA and CDR2 is FQGNSA in the germline V gene. This CDR3 comprises 12 residues.

In its sample, this clonotype was seen many times. The chain joins TRBV20-1 to TRBJ2-5; D possibly corresponds to TRBD1 (6 bases). CDR3 length: 13 amino acids. The V gene's germline CDR1 is DFQATT and CDR2 SNEGSKA (reference sequence). Trimming removed 1 base at V and 5 bases at J, with 11 bases between. CDR3 DNA sequence: TGCAGTGCTAGAGTACAGGGCGGGGAGACCCAGTACTTC. Amino acids: CSARVQGGETQYF.

This clonotype was seen a few times. J is TRBJ2-2 and V is TRBV19; either TRBD1 or TRBD2 may fit D (5 bases each). Germline V CDR1 and CDR2: LNHDA, SQIVND (reference sequence). CDR3 length: 13 residues. Trimming shortened V by 4 bases and J by 6 bases, and 9 bases separated the two germline ends. Here the CDR3 reads CASSSWGSGELFF. The CDR3 coding sequence is TGTGCCAGTAGTAGTTGGGGGTCCGGGGAGCTGTTTTTT.